The T cell receptor (beta chain) under discussion was sequenced for a study of human T cells and chemical hapten exposure. Attachment of unique molecular identifiers to individual cDNA molecules was performed in the library. In the authors' methods: Just over 95,000 TCRs per sample was the median, with a range of about 20,000 to 700,000. From the RACE reads, TCRdb called clonotypes with MiXCR, one entry per CDR3 protein. The authors' filters were not applied to this entry. Of approximately 350,000 distinct CDR3 sequences listed, approximately 6.3% are singletons. Time point noted: patch test 1, 2 weeks after DPC sensitization. Treatment of the sample: therapeutic diphenylcyclopropenone sensitization with weekly scalp DPC. The ends lost 7 bases at V and 8 bases at J; junction bases unmatched: 9. Germline assignment: CDR1 SGHRS and CDR2 YFSETQ. There are 13 residues in the CDR3. This clonotype was observed many times.

Sequenced material: whole blood, taken in connection with sensitization to the hapten diphenylcyclopropenone (DPC). The J gene is TRBJ2-1, the V gene TRBV5-1; 7 nucleotides align to TRBD1. The source is a woman under 30 with alopecia areata. Some clones in this sample may be carry-over from other donors' samples. The CDR3 loop reads CASHRQGFDEQFF. The DNA of the CDR3 is TGCGCCAGCCACCGACAGGGTTTCGATGAGCAGTTCTTC.